This T cell receptor beta chain is drawn from a study of relationships among human T cell subsets. CD4+CD25+ regulatory T cells came from anti-CD25 bead selection of positively selected CD4+ cells. Study results and limitations: Across seven subsets, gene usage, CDR3 length and N-additions did not differ significantly.

From mRNA, alpha and beta CDR3 regions were amplified using semiquantitative ARM-PCR. Tagged nested gene-specific primers were used first, then communal superprimers amplified exponentially. First-round products served as template after exonuclease removal of nested primers. TCRdb ran MiXCR on the multiplex PCR reads and lists one entry per CDR3 protein. The top ten clones hold 2.1% of a sample with approximately 13,000 distinct CDR3 sequences, 50% to 75% of them seen once. CDR1 and CDR2 (germline): SGHAT, FQNNGV. The V and J ends lost 5 bases and 2 bases, in that order; junction bases with no gene match: 6. CDR3 length: 15 residues. As to this clonotype: Its antigen is currently unknown.

The chain couples TRBV11-2 to TRBJ1-1; 9 bases match TRBD1. Sequencing was carried out using Tregs sorted from blood. The source of this sequence is a man in his forties or fifties in good health. The CDR3 coding sequence is TGTGCCAGCAGCCCCGGGACAGGGAGAAACACTGAAGCTTTCTTT. It is translated as CASSPGTGRNTEAFF.